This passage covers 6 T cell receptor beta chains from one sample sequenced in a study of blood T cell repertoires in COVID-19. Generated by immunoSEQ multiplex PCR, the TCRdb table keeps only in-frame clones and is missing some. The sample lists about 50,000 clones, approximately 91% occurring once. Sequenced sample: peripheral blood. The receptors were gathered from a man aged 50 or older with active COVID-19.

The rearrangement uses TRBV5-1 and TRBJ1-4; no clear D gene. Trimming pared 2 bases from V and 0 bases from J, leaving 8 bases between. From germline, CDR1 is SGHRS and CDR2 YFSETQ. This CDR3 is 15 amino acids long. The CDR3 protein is CASSLTVATNEKLFF. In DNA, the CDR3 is TGCGCCAGCAGCTTAACAGTTGCAACTAATGAAAAACTGTTTTTT.

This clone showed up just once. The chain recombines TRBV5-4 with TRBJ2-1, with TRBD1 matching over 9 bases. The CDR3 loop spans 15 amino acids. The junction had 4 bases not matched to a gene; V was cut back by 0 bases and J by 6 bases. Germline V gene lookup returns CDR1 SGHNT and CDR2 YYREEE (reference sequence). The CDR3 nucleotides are TGTGCCAGCAGCTTGGGGAGGGGACAGGGCAATGAGCAGTTCTTC. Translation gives CASSLGRGQGNEQFF.

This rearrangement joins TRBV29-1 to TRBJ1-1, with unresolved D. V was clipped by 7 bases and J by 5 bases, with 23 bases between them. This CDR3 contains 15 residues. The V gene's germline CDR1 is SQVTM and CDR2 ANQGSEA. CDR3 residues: CSARRATRGVTEAFF. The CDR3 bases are TGCAGCGCCCGAAGGGCCACCCGCGGGGTGACTGAAGCTTTCTTT.

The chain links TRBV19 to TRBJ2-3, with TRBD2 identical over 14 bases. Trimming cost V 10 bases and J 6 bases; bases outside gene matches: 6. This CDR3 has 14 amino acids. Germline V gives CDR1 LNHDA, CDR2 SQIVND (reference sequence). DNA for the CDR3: TGTGCCACAGCGGGACTAGCGGGAGATGATACGCAGTATTTT. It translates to CATAGLAGDDTQYF.

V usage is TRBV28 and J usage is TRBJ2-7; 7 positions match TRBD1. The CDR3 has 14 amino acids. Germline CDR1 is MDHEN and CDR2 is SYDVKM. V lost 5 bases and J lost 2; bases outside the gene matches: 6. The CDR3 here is CASSPRTGPYEQYF. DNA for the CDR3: TGTGCCAGCAGTCCGCGGACAGGTCCCTACGAGCAGTACTTC.

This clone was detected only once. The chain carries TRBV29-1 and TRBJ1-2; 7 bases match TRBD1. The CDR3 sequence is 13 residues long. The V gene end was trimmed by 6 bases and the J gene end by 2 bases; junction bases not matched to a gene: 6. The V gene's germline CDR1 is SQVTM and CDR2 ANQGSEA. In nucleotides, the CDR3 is TGCAGCGTAGCAGACAGGGCCAACTATGGCTACACCTTC. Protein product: CSVADRANYGYTF.